This T cell receptor beta chain was sequenced in a study of T cell repertoires in cytomegalovirus infection. The wider study: CMV infection and matching HLA type were both indicated by public TCR beta signatures.

The CDR3 is 15 amino acids. V gave up 4 bases and J gave up 5 bases; unmatched junction bases: 10. TCRdb itself ran the reads through MiXCR, one entry per CDR3 protein. The sample consists of hundreds of thousands of distinct CDR3 sequences, 35% of them appearing once. This clonotype was seen a few times. Sequences were obtained from PBMCs. The sequence was collected from a human donor in good health (CMV status not recorded). Some clones in this sample may be carry-over from other donors' samples. The chain employs TRBV12-3 or TRBV12-4 and TRBJ2-7; the match to TRBD1 covers 8 bases. CDR3 nucleotide sequence: TGTGCCAGCAGTTCTTCCAGGGGGCGTCTCGACGAGCAGTACTTC. It yields the protein CASSSSRGRLDEQYF.